This T cell receptor beta chain is from a study of post-analysis software for immune sequencing data. The germline CDR1 and CDR2 sequences are SGDLS and YYNGEE. CDR3 size: 15 residues. Carried by the TCR beta cDNA libraries were unique molecular identifiers. A single record per CDR3 protein comes from TCRdb applying MiXCR to the PCR reads. The sample gives roughly 620,000 distinct CDR3 sequences, 44% of which show up once; about 1.5% is in the top ten. Study-wide results and limits: In patients, TRBV5-6, TRBV5-1 and TRBV20-1 belonged to five TRBV segments found more frequently than in controls.

Remarks on this clonotype: Its antigen is unknown. One end of the junction varies from germline; a read error may be responsible.

This receptor was obtained from a girl aged 5-17 years with multiple sclerosis. V gene TRBV9 combines with J gene TRBJ1-1, with 7 positions matching TRBD1. Sample: blood. CDR3 DNA sequence: TGTGCCAGCAGGGACAACACAGGGGTCGGCACTGATGCTTTCTTT. Translation: CASRDNTGVGTDAFF.